A single T cell receptor (beta chain) is shown here with its context. The target antigen is unknown. Germline V gene data show CDR1 as SNHLY and CDR2 as FYNNEI. The V and J ends lost 1 base and 3 bases respectively, with 10 bases between them. The CDR3 has 15 residues. The authors extracted RNA and reverse transcribed it into cDNA as the sequencing template. Assay used: immunoSEQ multiplex PCR; TCRdb lists only in-frame clones, some missing. This table holds about 210,000 clones, 64% found once. The sample is drawn from a study of CD8+ T cells in alopecia areata. Study in general: Treated patients took oral tofacitinib at 5 to 10 mg twice daily. The study, taken as a whole, reports: Researchers say the link of baseline CD8+ expansion to response remains uncertain, with one nonresponder.

Treatment given: oral pan-JAK inhibitor, 5-10 mg twice daily. From alopecia areata patients, lesional scalp punch biopsies and peripheral blood were collected. V usage is TRBV2 and J usage is TRBJ2-1, with D perhaps being TRBD1 or TRBD2 (5 bases each). The sequence was collected from a human donor with alopecia areata. This specimen was CD4+ T cells sorted from blood, taken at week 4, from a patient treated with tofacitinib. The CDR3 bases are TGTGCCAGCAGTGAAGAGAGGGGATACTACAATGAGCAGTTCTTC. Translation gives CASSEERGYYNEQFF.